The 16 T cell receptor beta chains listed next were all sequenced from one sample in a study of blood T cell repertoires in COVID-19. The data were produced by immunoSEQ multiplex PCR, yet TCRdb's version contains in-frame clones alone and is incomplete. The sample has approximately 100,000 clones, 70% to 90% seen once; the top ten hold approximately 10%. The sample was peripheral blood. The receptors stem from a woman younger than 45 with acute or convalescent COVID-19.

The V call is TRBV5-1, the J call TRBJ2-2; possible D gene TRBD1, 7 bases. The CDR3 consists of 14 residues. Germline V gives CDR1 SGHRS, CDR2 YFSETQ. V lost 1 base to trimming and J lost 7 bases, with 11 bases between them. The chain's CDR3 is CASSLQGGNGELFF. The DNA for the CDR3 is TGCGCCAGCAGCTTGCAGGGGGGCAACGGGGAGCTGTTTTTT.

The rearrangement uses TRBV9 and TRBJ1-3; unclear D gene. There are 16 residues in the CDR3. CDR1 is SGDLS and CDR2 is YYNGEE in the germline V gene. Trimming cost V 0 bases and J 0 bases, with 10 bases left between them. The CDR3 DNA is TGTGCCAGCAGCGTAGATGGAGGGAACTCTGGAAACACCATATATTTT. Translated, it gives CASSVDGGNSGNTIYF.

The rearrangement uses TRBV5-7 and TRBJ2-4, with D possibly being TRBD2 (6 bases). TRBV5-7 belongs to the ORF category, with a function that is uncertain. The CDR3 has 15 residues. V shed 2 bases and J shed 8 bases, with 17 bases lying between them. CDR3 coding DNA: TGTGCCAGCAGCTTCCTTCGATCGGAGGGAGACATTCAGTACTTC. Residues: CASSFLRSEGDIQYF.

The chain couples TRBV6-6 to TRBJ2-1; the D gene is possibly TRBD2 (5 bases). Germline V gene data show CDR1 as MNHNY and CDR2 as SVGAGI (reference sequence). The CDR3 length is 16 residues. V was trimmed by 4 bases and J by 2 bases, leaving 15 bases between them. Here the CDR3 DNA reads TGTGCCAGCAGTTCCCCAGACAAGGGAGCCTACAATGAGCAGTTCTTC. Its translation is CASSSPDKGAYNEQFF.

The chain carries TRBV21-1 and TRBJ1-6; the table's D call, TRBD1, has no DNA check behind it. TRBV21-1 is assigned pseudogene status. CDR3 length: 17 residues. The CDR3 nucleotides are TGTGCCAGCAGCTCAACAGGGGGTAGCTCCTATAATTCACCCCTCCACTTT. Residues: CASSSTGGSSYNSPLHF.

V usage is TRBV5-8 and J usage is TRBJ1-1; D gene uncertain. The CDR3 extends over 13 amino acids. Trimming stripped 0 bases from V and 4 bases from J, with 7 bases between. CDR1 and CDR2 from the germline V gene are SGHTS and YDEGEE. CDR3 nucleotides: TGTGCCAGCAGCTTGGGCGAGGGCACTGAAGCTTTCTTT. It is translated as CASSLGEGTEAFF.

The rearrangement uses TRBV30 and TRBJ2-7; tentatively, D is TRBD2 (5 bases). Trimming pared 3 bases from V and 0 bases from J, leaving 15 bases between. This CDR3 spans 15 amino acids. CDR1 is GTSNPN and CDR2 is SVGIG in the germline V gene (reference sequence). In DNA, the CDR3 is TGTGCCTGGAGGGAGGAAGCGTACAGCTCCTACGAGCAGTACTTC. This gives the protein CAWREEAYSSYEQYF. Complete variable domain (other parts from reference TRBV30 and TRBJ2-7): SQTIHQWPATLVQPVGSPLSLECTVEGTSNPNLYWYRQAAGRGLQLLFYSVGIGQISSEVPQNLSASRPQDRQFILSSKKLLLSDSGFYLCAWREEAYSSYEQYFGPGTRLTVT.

The chain combines TRBV30 with TRBJ2-7; the D gene is possibly TRBD2 (6 bases). Between the trimmed V and J ends, which lost 4 bases and 3 bases, there was a span of 13 bases. The CDR3 consists of 13 residues. The germline V gene has CDR1 GTSNPN and CDR2 SVGIG (reference sequence). CDR3 DNA: TGTGCCTGGAACGGGGTGCGGGGCTACGAGCAGTACTTC. Translation: CAWNGVRGYEQYF.

The genes are TRBV7-8 and TRBJ1-1; no firm D call. Per the germline V gene, CDR1 is SGHVS and CDR2 is FQNEAQ. Deletions cut 2 bases from V and 1 base from J, with 11 bases between. CDR3 length equals 15 residues. The CDR3 DNA reads as TGTGCCAGCAGCTTATTCGGTTTGTGGAACACTGAAGCTTTCTTT. Residues: CASSLFGLWNTEAFF.

V is TRBV24-1 and J is TRBJ1-3, with D possibly matching TRBD1 (5 bases). This CDR3 is built from 15 residues. Per germline, CDR1 KGHDR and CDR2 SFDVKD. V lost 6 bases and J 0 bases, leaving 11 bases between the germline ends. CDR3 DNA sequence: TGTGCCACCAGTCTTGACAGCAACTCTGGAAACACCATATATTTT. This translates into CATSLDSNSGNTIYF.

The chain carries TRBV28 and TRBJ1-6; possibly TRBD1 for D (5 bases). Germline-derived CDR1 and CDR2 are MDHEN and SYDVKM. The CDR3 is 15 amino acids. V dropped 5 bases and J dropped 7 bases, with 15 bases sitting between them. The CDR3, as DNA: TGTGCCAGCAGTCGAGCGGGGACTAACAATTCACCCCTCCACTTT. Its protein is CASSRAGTNNSPLHF.

A few counts support this clone. V usage is TRBV3-1 (or the pseudogene TRBV3-2) and J usage is TRBJ1-6; 9 bases align to TRBD1. Trimming cost V 2 bases and J 10 bases; bases outside gene matches: 12. The CDR3 length is 17 residues. Germline V gene lookup returns CDR1 LGHDT and CDR2 YNNKEL (reference sequence). The CDR3 reads CASSQPQGQGIGSPLHF. In nucleotides, the CDR3 is TGTGCCAGCAGCCAACCCCAGGGACAGGGAATCGGATCACCCCTCCACTTT.

V is TRBV5-1 and J is TRBJ1-1; D is uncertain. The length of the CDR3 is 13 residues. V was shortened by 4 bases and J by 0 bases, with 7 bases between the two germline ends. The germline gives CDR1 SGHRS, CDR2 YFSETQ. The CDR3 coding sequence is TGCGCCAGCAGCATGTCCGTGAACACTGAAGCTTTCTTT. This translates into CASSMSVNTEAFF.

V is TRBV19 and J is TRBJ2-1; 9 bases match TRBD1. This CDR3 is 15 amino acids long. Trimming took 6 bases from V and 2 from J; bases not matched to a gene: 5. Germline V CDR1 and CDR2: LNHDA, SQIVND (reference sequence). CDR3 protein: CASSKTGGTYNEQFF. CDR3 sequence (DNA): TGTGCCAGTAGCAAGACAGGGGGAACCTACAATGAGCAGTTCTTC. The full variable domain, rest sourced from reference TRBV19 and TRBJ2-1, is DGGITQSPKYLFRKEGQNVTLSCEQNLNHDAMYWYRQDPGQGLRLIYYSQIVNDFQKGDIAEGYSVSREKKESFPLTVTSAQKNPTAFYLCASSKTGGTYNEQFFGPGTRLTVL.

CDR3 region: CSASLESLWTQYF. The CDR3 DNA reads as TGCAGTGCTAGTTTAGAGTCTCTCTGGACGCAGTATTTT. V gene TRBV20-1 combines with J gene TRBJ2-3, with unresolved D. The germline V and J ends were trimmed by 3 bases and 9 bases, with 16 bases remaining between them. The CDR3 has 13 amino acids. Germline V gene lookup returns CDR1 DFQATT and CDR2 SNEGSKA (reference sequence).

The V and J genes are TRBV2 and TRBJ2-3, with D perhaps TRBD2 (7 bases). CDR1 is SNHLY, CDR2 FYNNEI, per germline. The CDR3 length is 15 residues. Trimming took off 4 bases at V and 6 bases at J, with 17 bases between the two ends. CDR3 region: CASSGAGALWDTQYF. In DNA, the CDR3 is TGTGCCAGCAGTGGGGCGGGGGCCCTTTGGGATACGCAGTATTTT.